This is a list of T cell receptor beta chains from one sample in a study of blood T cell repertoires in COVID-19. Repertoires were generated with immunoSEQ multiplex PCR, while TCRdb's copy carries only in-frame clones and drops some. The repertoire includes 240,000 or so clones, approximately 80% of them detected once, and roughly 3.2% sits in the top ten. What was sequenced was peripheral blood. These receptors all come from a woman aged 18-29 years with acute or convalescent COVID-19. The CDR3 runs from the conserved cysteine through the conserved F or W. A D gene is named only where the DNA matches it firmly. Clone size appears in some rows only: once, few, many, or a class for an expanded clone.

V	D	J	size	CDR3	DNA
TRBV7-2	-	TRBJ2-1	once	CASSSLGGGSSYNEQFF	TGTGCCAGCAGCTCACTGGGGGGCGGGAGTTCCTACAATGAGCAGTTCTTC
TRBV5-1	-	TRBJ2-1	-	CASSTGSSYNEQFF	TGCGCCAGCAGCACCGGGAGCTCCTACAATGAGCAGTTCTTC
TRBV9	TRBD1	TRBJ1-6	few	CASSAGQGGYNSPLHF	TGTGCCAGCAGCGCGGGACAGGGTGGTTATAATTCACCCCTCCACTTT
TRBV7-2	-	TRBJ2-3	-	CASSLHSSLIDTQYF	TGTGCCAGCAGCTTGCATAGCAGTCTCATAGATACGCAGTATTTT
TRBV18	-	TRBJ2-3	-	CASSRGDTQYF	TGTGCCAGCTCAAGGGGAGATACGCAGTATTTT
TRBV12-5	TRBD2	TRBJ2-3	-	CASGFSGGGEADTQYF	TGTGCTAGTGGTTTTTCCGGCGGGGGAGAAGCAGATACGCAGTATTTT
TRBV21-1	-	TRBJ2-7	once	CASSIVSGLANHEQYF	TGTGCCAGCAGCATTGTGTCGGGACTAGCCAACCACGAGCAGTACTTC
TRBV30	-	TRBJ1-2	once	CAWISSYWGYTF	TGTGCCTGGATTAGTAGTTATTGGGGCTACACCTTC
TRBV28	-	TRBJ1-1	once	CASSFVTGNTEAFF	TGTGCCAGCAGTTTTGTGACAGGTAACACTGAAGCTTTCTTT
TRBV7-2	TRBD1	TRBJ1-2	-	CASSSTGVQSYGYTF	TGTGCCAGCAGCTCGACAGGGGTCCAAAGCTATGGCTACACCTTC
TRBV18	TRBD2	TRBJ2-1	-	CASSPKLANKNNEQFF	TGTGCCAGCTCACCAAAACTAGCGAATAAGAACAATGAGCAGTTCTTC
TRBV29-1	TRBD1	TRBJ1-2	once	CSILPGTGGIGYTF	TGCAGCATCCTTCCCGGGACAGGAGGGATTGGCTACACCTTC
TRBV27	TRBD1	TRBJ2-7	-	CASSPRVGTGVLTYEQYF	TGTGCCAGCAGTCCGAGGGTTGGGACAGGGGTTTTAACCTACGAGCAGTACTTC
TRBV6-5	TRBD1	TRBJ1-6	-	CASRPSGTGNSPLHF	TGTGCCAGCAGACCTTCCGGGACAGGGAACTCACCCCTCCACTTT
TRBV19	-	TRBJ2-7	-	CASSTQASREQYF	TGTGCCAGTAGTACCCAGGCTTCCCGGGAGCAGTACTTC
TRBV7-2	-	TRBJ1-2	-	CASSGANYGYTF	TGTGCCAGCTCTGGAGCTAACTATGGCTACACCTTC
TRBV10-1	-	TRBJ2-3	-	CASSDDGLTDTQYF	TGCGCCAGCAGTGATGACGGACTGACAGATACGCAGTATTTT
TRBV9	-	TRBJ2-1	-	CASSVGSLGHGSYNEQFF	TGTGCCAGCAGCGTAGGATCTCTCGGACACGGCTCCTACAATGAGCAGTTCTTC
TRBV28	-	TRBJ1-5	-	CASSLYRVSNQPQHF	TGTGCCAGCAGTTTATACAGGGTTAGCAATCAGCCCCAGCATTTT
TRBV7-2	TRBD2	TRBJ2-3	-	CASSPFGTSGLSTDTQYF	TGTGCCAGCAGCCCATTCGGGACTAGTGGGCTTAGCACAGATACGCAGTATTTT
TRBV27	-	TRBJ2-1	-	CASRGLYEQFF	TGTGCCAGCCGGGGACTCTATGAGCAGTTCTTC
TRBV10-2	-	TRBJ2-1	-	CASSERGNSYNEQFF	TGCGCCAGCAGTGAGAGGGGAAACTCCTACAATGAGCAGTTCTTC
TRBV28	TRBD1	TRBJ1-6	-	CASRGDRLLNSPLHF	TGTGCCAGCAGGGGGGACAGGTTATTAAATTCACCCCTCCACTTT
TRBV28	TRBD2	TRBJ2-7	few	CASSFSLAGLTYEQYF	TGTGCCAGCAGTTTTTCACTAGCGGGACTAACCTACGAGCAGTACTTC
TRBV19	TRBD1	TRBJ2-1	once	CASRGQGTGNEQFF	TGTGCCAGTAGGGGACAGGGGACGGGAAATGAGCAGTTCTTC
TRBV5-1	TRBD1	TRBJ2-1	-	CASFRTGGIDEQFF	TGCGCCAGCTTCCGGACAGGGGGCATCGATGAGCAGTTCTTC
TRBV27	-	TRBJ2-6	once	CASSLRGLQDAGANVLTF	TGTGCCAGCAGTTTAAGGGGTTTACAGGACGCCGGGGCCAACGTCCTGACTTTC
TRBV28	-	TRBJ2-7	-	CASRSTYLEQYF	TGTGCCAGCAGATCAACCTACCTGGAGCAGTACTTC
TRBV23-1	TRBD1	TRBJ1-6	few	CASSPINKGRRDRSYNSPLHF	TGCGCCAGCAGTCCGATAAACAAAGGGAGACGGGACAGGTCCTATAATTCACCCCTCCACTTT
TRBV6-1	-	TRBJ1-6	-	CASSEKGQRGSYNSPLHF	TGTGCCAGCAGTGAAAAAGGACAGCGTGGCTCCTATAATTCACCCCTCCACTTT
TRBV14	TRBD2	TRBJ2-2	-	CASSQRFAGAGELFF	TGTGCCAGCAGCCAACGGTTTGCGGGAGCCGGGGAGCTGTTTTTT
TRBV7-2	TRBD2	TRBJ2-1	-	CASTLLAGGLSSYNEQFF	TGTGCCAGCACCCTACTAGCGGGAGGTTTGAGCTCCTACAATGAGCAGTTCTTC
TRBV27	-	TRBJ2-6	-	CASSLNGLSGANVLTF	TGTGCCAGCAGTTTAAATGGGCTCTCTGGGGCCAACGTCCTGACTTTC
TRBV2	TRBD2	TRBJ2-1	-	CASSVGLAGNNEQFF	TGTGCCAGCAGTGTTGGACTAGCGGGAAACAATGAGCAGTTCTTC
TRBV10-1	TRBD1	TRBJ1-6	-	CASSRTGYNSPLHF	TGCGCCAGCAGTCGGACAGGCTATAATTCACCCCTCCACTTT
TRBV5-4	-	TRBJ1-6	-	CASSGASSYNSPLHF	TGTGCCAGCAGCGGTGCGAGCTCCTATAATTCACCCCTCCACTTT